These 19 T cell receptor beta chains originate from one sample sequenced in a study of radiation and T cells in renal cell carcinoma. The time point was: baseline pretreatment blood. As for treatment: 15 Gy SBRT to primary tumor, nephrectomy 4 weeks later. Clones were sequenced by immunoSEQ multiplex PCR, and TCRdb holds only the in-frame ones, with some missing. The sample holds about 150,000 clones; 70% to 90% are singletons and the top ten take 12%. Material: blood, obtained from a patient whose treatment included radiotherapy and nephrectomy. These receptors were taken from a woman between 50 and 59 years old with renal cell carcinoma.

The CDR3 nucleotides read TGCGCCAGCAGTCCCGATCCACTCAGGGGTGATACGCAGTATTTT. Protein: CASSPDPLRGDTQYF. V is TRBV10-1 and J is TRBJ2-3; tentative D call: TRBD1 (6 bases). CDR1 is WNHNN and CDR2 is SYGVQD in the germline V gene (reference sequence). Trimming cost V 5 bases and J 6 bases, with 18 bases left between them. This CDR3 spans 15 amino acids.

CDR3 in amino acids: CSAGQTYEAFF. The CDR3 nucleotides read TGCAGCGCGGGACAGACCTATGAAGCTTTCTTT. V is TRBV29-1 and J is TRBJ1-1, with TRBD1 identical over 7 bases. Germline V gives CDR1 SQVTM, CDR2 ANQGSEA. V lost 7 bases to trimming and J lost 7 bases; unmatched junction nucleotides: 6. This CDR3 has 11 amino acids.

The rearrangement joins TRBV5-1 to TRBJ2-7; 7 nucleotides line up with TRBD1. Germline CDR1 reads SGHRS; CDR2 reads YFSETQ. The trim removed 3 bases at V and 6 bases at J, leaving 9 bases unmatched. This CDR3 is 14 amino acids long. The CDR3 DNA is TGCGCCAGCAGCTGGGACAGTTCAGGGGCCGAGCAGTACTTC. Its translation: CASSWDSSGAEQYF. The whole variable domain, filled in from reference TRBV5-1 and TRBJ2-7, reads KAGVTQTPRYLIKTRGQQVTLSCSPISGHRSVSWYQQTPGQGLQFLFEYFSETQRNKGNFPGRFSGRQFSNSRSEMNVSTLELGDSALYLCASSWDSSGAEQYFGPGTRLTVT.

The chain combines TRBV4-1 with TRBJ1-4, with D maybe TRBD1 (5 bases). CDR3 length equals 17 residues. In germline, CDR1 is MGHRA, CDR2 YSYEKL. V was shortened by 4 bases and J by 8 bases, with 23 bases between the two germline ends. The CDR3 region has the DNA TGCGCCAGCAGCCGCCGTGGGGACGGCCCTGAAGGGGAAAAACTGTTTTTT. It is translated as CASSRRGDGPEGEKLFF.

On this clone itself: Different DNA sequences within this sample yield the same CDR3. This chain joins TRBV7-2 and TRBJ2-3; 9 nucleotides align to TRBD2. Germline V gene data show CDR1 as SGHTA and CDR2 as FQGNSA. V lost 5 bases to trimming and J lost 3 bases; unmatched junction nucleotides: 3. The length of the CDR3 is 14 residues. CDR3 sequence reads: CASSLAGGTDTQYF. CDR3 coding DNA: TGTGCCAGCAGCCTGGCGGGGGGGACAGATACGCAGTATTTT.

This clone was observed a single time. The chain has TRBV29-1 and TRBJ2-1; 8 bases are a match to TRBD1. In germline, CDR1 is SQVTM, CDR2 ANQGSEA. With V trimmed by 2 bases and J by 2 bases, 2 bases remained unmatched. CDR3 length equals 14 residues. In DNA form, the CDR3 reads TGCAGCGTTGAATGGGACAGGACCTACAATGAGCAGTTCTTC. It encodes CSVEWDRTYNEQFF.

The J gene is TRBJ2-3, the V gene TRBV7-9; perhaps TRBD1 as D (5 bases). V gave up 3 bases and J gave up 4 bases, with 11 bases separating them. Germline values: CDR1 SEHNR, CDR2 FQNEAQ (reference sequence). The CDR3 contains 14 residues. The CDR3 coding sequence is TGTGCCAGCAGCTTCGAGACAGTCCCAGATACGCAGTATTTT. Encoded protein: CASSFETVPDTQYF.

The chain combines TRBV2 with TRBJ1-4; D uncertain. The V gene's germline CDR1 is SNHLY and CDR2 FYNNEI. The CDR3 has 16 amino acids. V lost 2 bases to trimming and J lost 0 bases, with 10 bases between them. The CDR3 DNA sequence: TGTGCCAGCAGTGAACTCGGACGTACAACTAATGAAAAACTGTTTTTT. Protein: CASSELGRTTNEKLFF. Using reference TRBV2 and TRBJ1-4 for the parts outside the CDR3, the full variable domain is EPEVTQTPSHQVTQMGQEVILRCVPISNHLYFYWYRQILGQKVEFLVSFYNNEISEKSEIFDDQFSVERPDGSNFTLKIRSTKLEDSAMYFCASSELGRTTNEKLFFGSGTQLSVL.

Concerning this clone: One junction end disagrees with the germline gene, perhaps due to a read error. The rearrangement joins TRBV7-7 to TRBJ2-2; D may match TRBD1 or TRBD2 (5 bases each). Germline V gene lookup returns CDR1 SSHAT and CDR2 FNYEAQ (reference sequence). The CDR3 has 15 amino acids. CDR3: CASSSDPGRSGELFF. The DNA of the CDR3 is TGTGCTAGCAGCTCAGATCCGGGACGCTCCGGGGAGCTGTTTTTT.

The chain links TRBV5-1 to TRBJ2-7; 9 bases match TRBD2. Germline lookup yields CDR1 SGHRS and CDR2 YFSETQ. The V and J ends lost 4 bases and 3 bases, in that order; junction bases with no gene match: 8. The CDR3 has 15 amino acids. CDR3 protein: CASSVQSGGYYEQYF. In DNA, the CDR3 is TGCGCCAGCAGCGTCCAGAGCGGGGGGTACTACGAGCAGTACTTC.

This clone was counted a single time. This chain uses TRBV5-6 with TRBJ1-3, with no clear D. Germline V gene lookup returns CDR1 SGHDT and CDR2 YYEEEE. Trimming shortened V by 4 bases and J by 0 bases, and 14 bases separated the two germline ends. The CDR3 sequence is 16 residues long. The CDR3 loop reads CASSRRRQSSGNTIYF. For the CDR3, the DNA is TGTGCCAGCAGCCGCCGACGGCAGAGCTCTGGAAACACCATATATTTT.

The chain employs TRBV5-5 and TRBJ1-6, with D possibly matching TRBD1 (6 bases). V was clipped by 4 bases and J by 9 bases, with 20 bases between them. Germline CDR1 and CDR2: SGHKS and YYEKEE (reference sequence). There are 16 residues in the CDR3. The CDR3 loop is CASSTRDMAQGSPLHF. The CDR3 DNA reads TGTGCCAGCAGCACCCGGGACATGGCGCAGGGTTCACCCCTCCACTTT.

The chain has TRBV10-3 and TRBJ2-3; possibly TRBD2 for D (6 bases). Germline CDR1 ENHRY, CDR2 SYGVKD. CDR3 size: 16 residues. V lost 5 bases and J lost 1, with 16 bases in between. The CDR3 DNA reads TGTGCCATCAGTCCCAGAGGTACTAGCCGCACAGATACGCAGTATTTT. This gives the protein CAISPRGTSRTDTQYF.

DNA of the CDR3: TGTGCCAGCGAGGGTTCGGGAGCTGAAGCTTTCTTT. This translates into CASEGSGAEAFF. The chain joins TRBV11-3 to TRBJ1-1; no reliable D call. Between the trimmed V and J ends, which lost 8 bases and 6 bases, there was a span of 13 bases. The CDR3 sequence is 12 residues long. CDR1 SGHNT and CDR2 YENEEA come from the germline V gene. The whole variable domain, remainder taken from reference TRBV11-3 and TRBJ1-1, is EAGVVQSPRYKIIEKKQPVAFWCNPISGHNTLYWYLQNLGQGPELLIRYENEEAVDDSQLPKDRFSAERLKGVDSTLKIQPAELGDSAVYLCASEGSGAEAFFGQGTRLTVV.

This clone was seen ten or more times. The chain joins TRBV2 to TRBJ2-5, with 9 bases fitting TRBD1. V lost 7 bases, J lost 4 bases, and 10 bases stayed unmatched. The CDR3 spans 15 residues. Germline lookup yields CDR1 SNHLY and CDR2 FYNNEI. The CDR3 loop is CASNEDRGGRETQYF. For the CDR3, the DNA is TGTGCCAGCAACGAGGACAGGGGAGGGAGAGAGACCCAGTACTTC.

The chain joins TRBV5-1 to TRBJ2-1, with D perhaps matching TRBD1 or TRBD2 (6 bases each). Trimming shortened V by 0 bases and J by 8 bases, and 18 bases separated the two germline ends. The CDR3 spans 16 residues. Germline V gene sequence: CDR1 SGHRS, CDR2 YFSETQ. CDR3 amino acids: CASSLAQGWGADEQFF. The CDR3 region has the DNA TGCGCCAGCAGCTTGGCCCAGGGTTGGGGGGCAGATGAGCAGTTCTTC.

V usage is TRBV19 and J usage is TRBJ1-6; 7 positions agree with TRBD1. Looked up from germline, CDR1 is LNHDA and CDR2 is SQIVND (reference sequence). This CDR3 contains 13 residues. V lost 5 bases to trimming and J lost 9 bases; unmatched junction nucleotides: 4. The CDR3 nucleotides are TGTGCCAGTAGTGCTTACAGGGGTTCACCCCTCCACTTT. Translating gives CASSAYRGSPLHF.

The DNA for the CDR3 is TGTGCCAGCTCACCACCCCTTGGGAGCGGGGGCTACAATGAGCAGTTCTTC. Amino acid sequence: CASSPPLGSGGYNEQFF. The chain has TRBV18 and TRBJ2-1; 8 positions match TRBD2. Looked up from germline, CDR1 is KGHSH and CDR2 is LQKENI. The CDR3 is 17 amino acids. The J segment lost 3 bases and the V segment lost 0 bases, leaving 7 bases of the junction unmatched.

Turning to this clone: This sample also contains other DNA sequences that code for the same CDR3. CDR3: CASSEVSNQPQHF. The DNA of the CDR3 is TGTGCCAGCAGTGAGGTTAGCAATCAGCCCCAGCATTTT. The chain joins TRBV6-1 to TRBJ1-5; D remains unclear. The CDR3 is 13 amino acids. Per germline, CDR1 MNHNS and CDR2 SASEGT. Trimming removed 3 bases from V and 0 bases from J, with 3 bases in between.